A single T cell receptor (beta chain) is shown here with its context. This sample is part of a study of blood T cell repertoires in COVID-19. Original handling: Estimated nucleated cell counts came from reference gene primer amplification. Sequencing used immunoSEQ multiplex PCR; TCRdb keeps in-frame clones, though not all of them. Clone size and V and J calls were adopted from that table, with D and trimming inferred from the DNA. The table includes roughly 40,000 clones, roughly 73% detected once. The CDR3 contains 16 residues. Losses at the gene ends were 1 base for V and 4 bases for J; bases not matched to a gene: 8. Germline-derived CDR1 and CDR2 are SGHTA and FQGNSA.

This clonotype was obtained from a man older than 75 with acute or convalescent COVID-19. The sequenced material came from peripheral blood. The rearrangement joins TRBV7-2 to TRBJ2-5; 8 bases are a match to TRBD2. The CDR3 DNA reads TGTGCCAGCAGCTTAGAGGTCGCGGGAGGTGGAGAGACCCAGTACTTC. Its protein product is CASSLEVAGGGETQYF.